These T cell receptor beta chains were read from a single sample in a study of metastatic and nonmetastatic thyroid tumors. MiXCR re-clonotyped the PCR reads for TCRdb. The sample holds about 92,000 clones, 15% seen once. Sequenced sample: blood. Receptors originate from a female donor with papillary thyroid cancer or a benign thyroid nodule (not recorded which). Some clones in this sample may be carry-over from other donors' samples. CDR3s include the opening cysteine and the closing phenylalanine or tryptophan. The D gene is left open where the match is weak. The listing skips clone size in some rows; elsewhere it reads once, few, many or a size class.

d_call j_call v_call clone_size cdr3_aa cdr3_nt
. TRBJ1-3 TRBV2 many CASSGTAGNTIYF TGTGCCAGCAGCGGGACCGCTGGAAACACCATATATTTT
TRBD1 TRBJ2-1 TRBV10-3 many CAISVEDRGAEQFF TGTGCCATCAGTGTAGAGGACAGGGGCGCTGAGCAGTTCTTC
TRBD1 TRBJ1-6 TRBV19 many CASGTGDTGGPYNSPLHF TGTGCCAGCGGGACAGGGGATACTGGGGGTCCCTATAATTCACCCCTCCACTTT
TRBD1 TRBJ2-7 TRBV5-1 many CASSGTGDSYEQYF TGCGCCAGCAGCGGGACAGGGGACTCCTACGAGCAGTACTTC
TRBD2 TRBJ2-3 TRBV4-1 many CASSQELGGSRIDTQYF TGCGCCAGCAGCCAGGAACTCGGGGGGAGTCGTATAGATACGCAGTATTTT
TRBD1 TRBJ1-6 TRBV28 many CASSLTQGGSPLHF TGTGCCAGCAGTTTGACACAGGGGGGTTCACCCCTCCACTTT
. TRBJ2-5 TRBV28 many CASSSGQKETQYF TGTGCCAGCAGTTCAGGACAGAAAGAGACCCAGTACTTC
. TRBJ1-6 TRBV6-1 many CASSLGRVYNSPLHF TGTGCCAGCAGTTTAGGGAGGGTCTATAATTCACCCCTCCACTTT
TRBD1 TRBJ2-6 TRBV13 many CASSLRLQGVSAGANVLTF TGTGCCAGCAGCCTCCGCTTACAGGGGGTGTCGGCTGGGGCCAACGTCCTGACTTTC
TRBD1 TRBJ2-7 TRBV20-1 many CSARDRGQGHEQYF TGCAGTGCTAGAGATAGGGGACAGGGCCACGAGCAGTACTTC
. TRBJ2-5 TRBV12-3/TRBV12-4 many CASCDLHQETQYF TGTGCCAGCTGCGACTTGCACCAAGAGACCCAGTACTTC
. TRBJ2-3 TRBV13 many CASSFRSGHTDTQYF TGTGCCAGCAGCTTCAGAAGCGGACACACAGATACGCAGTATTTT
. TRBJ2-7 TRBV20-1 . CSARSPTARRVNIEQYF TGCAGTGCTAGATCCCCTACGGCGAGAAGGGTAAATATCGAGCAGTACTTC
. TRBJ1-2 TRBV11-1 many CASSTEGGHSRTGYTF TGTGCCAGCAGCACCGAGGGGGGACATTCTCGAACGGGCTACACCTTC
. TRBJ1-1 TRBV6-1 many CASLERRGSSEAFF TGTGCCAGCCTCGAACGTAGGGGTTCGTCTGAAGCTTTCTTT
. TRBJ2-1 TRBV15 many CATSRVQGTNYNEQFF TGTGCCACCAGCAGAGTCCAGGGGACTAACTACAATGAGCAGTTCTTC
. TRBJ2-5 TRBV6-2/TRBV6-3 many CASRLLGGETQYF TGTGCCAGCAGACTCCTTGGGGGAGAGACCCAGTACTTC
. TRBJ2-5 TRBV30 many CAWSGGRGVLETQYF TGTGCCTGGAGTGGAGGTAGAGGGGTCCTAGAGACCCAGTACTTC
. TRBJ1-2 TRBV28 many CASSPSDSANYGYTF TGTGCCAGCAGTCCCTCGGACAGTGCTAACTATGGCTACACCTTC
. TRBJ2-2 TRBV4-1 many CASSHFTGELFF TGCGCCAGCAGCCACTTCACCGGGGAGCTGTTTTTT